Listed here are 24 T cell receptor beta chains from one sample, sequenced in a study of blood T cell repertoires in COVID-19 (dated by TCRdb to about 2020). Libraries were prepared through the immunoSEQ multiplex PCR assay. TCRdb's version of the immuneACCESS table is confined to in-frame rearrangements and falls short of the full clone set. An unresolved V gene accounts for under half of the shortfall where checked; the remainder is of unknown origin. Counted in this sample were some 270,000 clones; more than 80% of them appeared once. Approximately 4% of the sample is taken by the ten largest. Sequenced sample: PBMCs or T cells enriched from blood (not recorded which). The source is a woman aged 25 to 39 with acute COVID-19.

The chain combines TRBV4-1 with TRBJ1-1; 8 bases align to TRBD1. V trimming: 1 base; J trimming: 4 bases; junction bases outside the gene matches: 8. Germline CDR1 reads MGHRA; CDR2 reads YSYEKL. This CDR3 has 16 amino acids. CDR3 nucleotide sequence: TGCGCCAGCAGCCAAGGACAGGGGCCAGGATCCACTGAAGCTTTCTTT. Residues: CASSQGQGPGSTEAFF.

The chain carries TRBV3-1 (or the pseudogene TRBV3-2) and TRBJ2-4; possibly TRBD2 for D (5 bases). Germline V gene data show CDR1 as LGHDT and CDR2 as YNNKEL (reference sequence). This CDR3 region has 16 residues. With 2 bases removed from V and 1 base from J, the gap between germline ends came to 12 bases. In nucleotides, the CDR3 is TGTGCCAGCAGCCAAATAACTAGTCCCGCCAAAAACATTCAGTACTTC. Protein: CASSQITSPAKNIQYF.

The V and J genes are TRBV3-1 (or the pseudogene TRBV3-2) and TRBJ2-1, with TRBD2 identical over 7 bases. Per germline, CDR1 LGHDT and CDR2 YNNKEL (reference sequence). Trimming removed 4 bases from V and 4 bases from J; junction bases left unmatched: 10. The CDR3 covers 16 residues. CDR3 sequence: CASSPLAGLAYNEQFF. As DNA, the CDR3 is TGTGCCAGCAGCCCCTTAGCGGGTCTAGCGTACAATGAGCAGTTCTTC.

The rearrangement uses TRBV27 and TRBJ2-3; D may be TRBD2 (5 bases). CDR3 length equals 16 residues. Trimming stripped 0 bases from V and 5 bases from J, with 15 bases between. Germline values: CDR1 MNHEY, CDR2 SMNVEV (reference sequence). CDR3 amino acids: CASSLSRADGEDTQYF. CDR3 in DNA: TGTGCCAGCAGTTTATCCAGAGCGGACGGGGAAGATACGCAGTATTTT.

This chain links TRBV9 with TRBJ2-7; 8 bases are a match to TRBD2. The CDR3 has 18 amino acids. Looked up from germline, CDR1 is SGDLS and CDR2 is YYNGEE. Germline trimming cut 3 bases from V and 0 bases from J; bases unmatched to any gene: 14. DNA of the CDR3: TGTGCCAGCAGCGGGGGTGGGGAAAGCGGGAGCGGCTCCTACGAGCAGTACTTC. This encodes CASSGGGESGSGSYEQYF. Full variable domain (missing parts from reference TRBV9 and TRBJ2-7): DSGVTQTPKHLITATGQRVTLRCSPRSGDLSVYWYQQSLDQGLQFLIQYYNGEERAKGNILERFSAQQFPDLHSELNLSSLELGDSALYFCASSGGGESGSGSYEQYFGPGTRLTVT.

The chain recombines TRBV7-2 with TRBJ2-3, with 8 nucleotides matching TRBD2. V lost 1 base and J lost 0; bases outside the gene matches: 3. Germline V lookup: CDR1 SGHTA, CDR2 FQGNSA. This CDR3 spans 16 amino acids. DNA for the CDR3: TGTGCCAGCAGCTTAGGAGCTAGCGGGAGCACAGATACGCAGTATTTT. Translated, it gives CASSLGASGSTDTQYF.

This clone was observed a single time. The CDR3 reads CASAFWVGRETGKIDEQYF. CDR3 nucleotide sequence: TGTGCCAGCGCCTTTTGGGTAGGCAGGGAAACAGGGAAGATCGACGAGCAGTACTTC. J is TRBJ2-7 and V is TRBV21-1; the listed D gene, TRBD1, was not tested against the DNA. TRBV21-1 is a documented pseudogene. This CDR3 is built from 19 residues.

This chain uses TRBV27 with TRBJ1-5; D may be TRBD1 (6 bases). Germline loops: CDR1 MNHEY, CDR2 SMNVEV (reference sequence). V was pared by 5 bases and J by 0 bases, with 23 bases between. The CDR3 extends over 19 amino acids. For the CDR3, the DNA is TGTGCCAGCAGTCCCGCAGGAGGGGGGGGCGTTTATAGCAATCAGCCCCAGCATTTT. Its protein is CASSPAGGGGVYSNQPQHF.

CDR3 region: CASSLATGSSYEQYF. The CDR3 DNA follows: TGCGCCAGCAGCTTGGCTACAGGGTCCTCGTACGAGCAGTACTTC. The chain recombines TRBV5-1 with TRBJ2-7, with D maybe TRBD1 (6 bases). There are 15 residues in the CDR3. CDR1 is SGHRS and CDR2 is YFSETQ in the germline V gene. V was pared by 0 bases and J by 4 bases, with 14 bases between.

V is TRBV7-9 and J is TRBJ2-7, with 10 bases fitting TRBD2. Germline values: CDR1 SEHNR, CDR2 FQNEAQ (reference sequence). This CDR3 has 16 amino acids. V shed 10 bases and J 3 bases; nucleotides not matched to a gene: 15. The chain's CDR3 is CANRVIQREGIYEQYF. The CDR3, as DNA: TGTGCCAACCGGGTTATTCAGCGGGAGGGGATCTACGAGCAGTACTTC.

The chain employs TRBV4-3 and TRBJ2-7, with TRBD1 identical over 11 bases. Germline values: CDR1 LGHNA, CDR2 YSLEER. With 4 bases clipped from V and 4 bases from J, the junction kept 6 bases outside the gene matches. The CDR3 has 15 amino acids. CDR3 protein: CASSPGTGGDYEQYF. As DNA, the CDR3 is TGCGCCAGCAGCCCGGGGACAGGGGGGGATTACGAGCAGTACTTC.

A few counts support this clone. The rearrangement joins TRBV10-1 to TRBJ2-1, with 15 bases matching TRBD2. The CDR3 sequence is 15 residues long. V was clipped by 4 bases and J by 7 bases; unmatched bases: 2. Germline V gives CDR1 WNHNN, CDR2 SYGVQD (reference sequence). The CDR3 reads CASSAGTSGRNEQFF. The CDR3 nucleotides read TGCGCCAGCAGTGCCGGGACTAGCGGGAGGAATGAGCAGTTCTTC.

The chain carries TRBV10-2 and TRBJ2-1; maybe TRBD1 (6 bases). The ends were cut back, 1 base at V and 0 bases at J, with 10 bases in the middle. CDR3 size: 16 residues. Germline-derived CDR1 and CDR2 are WSHSY and SAAADI. CDR3 sequence (DNA): TGCGCCAGCAGTGAGTACGGGACAATCTCCTACAATGAGCAGTTCTTC. This gives the protein CASSEYGTISYNEQFF.

The chain couples TRBV27 to TRBJ2-2, with 10 bases identical to TRBD2. Germline CDR1 is MNHEY and CDR2 is SMNVEV (reference sequence). CDR3 length equals 14 residues. V lost 5 bases to trimming and J lost 7 bases; unmatched junction nucleotides: 4. CDR3 DNA: TGTGCCAGCAGTCTAGCGGGAGAGGGCGGGGAGCTGTTTTTT. This sequence encodes CASSLAGEGGELFF.

The V gene is TRBV6-5, the J gene TRBJ1-1; D unresolved. Trimming removed 5 bases from V and 1 base from J, with 5 bases in between. The CDR3 spans 12 residues. The germline gives CDR1 MNHEY, CDR2 SVGAGI. Here the CDR3 DNA reads TGTGCCAGCAGTCACGGGAACACTGAAGCTTTCTTT. It specifies CASSHGNTEAFF.

The DNA for the CDR3 is TGTGCCAGCAGTGATCTGGCAGGGGATTTGGTAAATACGCAGTATTTT. Its translation: CASSDLAGDLVNTQYF. V usage is TRBV6-1 and J usage is TRBJ2-3; tentatively, D is TRBD1 (6 bases). Trimming took 3 bases from V and 7 from J, leaving 20 bases between them. Per the germline V gene, CDR1 is MNHNS and CDR2 is SASEGT. The CDR3 extends over 16 amino acids.

This clone was recorded only once. CDR3 coding DNA: TGCGCCAGCAGCCTCCCGGGACTAGCGGGAGCCAATGAGCAGTTCTTC. Protein product: CASSLPGLAGANEQFF. The chain employs TRBV4-1 and TRBJ2-1, with 14 nucleotides matching TRBD2. The V and J ends lost 4 bases and 6 bases, in that order; junction bases with no gene match: 5. The CDR3 has 16 amino acids. Germline assignment: CDR1 MGHRA and CDR2 YSYEKL.

This chain links TRBV20-1 with TRBJ1-2, with no clear D. Trimming took off 3 bases at V and 8 bases at J, with 19 bases between the two ends. Germline lookup yields CDR1 DFQATT and CDR2 SNEGSKA (reference sequence). The CDR3 loop spans 14 amino acids. The CDR3 nucleotides are TGCAGTGCTAGTCAACGGACTACGGATCAGGGCTACACCTTC. Encoded protein: CSASQRTTDQGYTF.

A word on this clone: Within the sample, other DNA sequences also encode this same CDR3. The V gene is TRBV18, the J gene TRBJ2-1; 12 bases are a match to TRBD1. The J segment lost 6 bases and the V segment lost 1 base, leaving 1 base of the junction unmatched. Germline V gives CDR1 KGHSH, CDR2 LQKENI. The CDR3 extends over 15 amino acids. This CDR3 reads CASSPRDRGLNEQFF. The CDR3 DNA follows: TGTGCCAGCTCACCACGGGACAGGGGGCTCAATGAGCAGTTCTTC.

CDR3 protein: CASSYQGTSYNEQFF. CDR3 nucleotides: TGTGCCAGCAGTTACCAGGGCACCTCCTACAATGAGCAGTTCTTC. The J gene is TRBJ2-1, the V gene TRBV6-2 or TRBV6-3, with TRBD1 as a possible D gene (5 bases). The CDR3 runs to 15 residues. V was shortened by 2 bases and J by 0 bases, with 8 bases between the two germline ends. The germline CDR1 and CDR2 sequences are MNHEY and SVGEGT.

This clone was counted once. This chain links TRBV23-1 with TRBJ2-2, with 7 bases aligning to TRBD1. TRBV23-1 is classed as an ORF, of uncertain function. CDR3 length: 15 amino acids. Unmatched junction bases numbered 1, after V lost 2 bases and J lost 1 base. As DNA, the CDR3 is TGCGCCAGCAGTCAAGGACAGGAGAACACCGGGGAGCTGTTTTTT. Amino acids: CASSQGQENTGELFF.

The chain combines TRBV28 with TRBJ1-2, with TRBD1 matching over 8 bases. The length of the CDR3 is 14 residues. Trimming at V came to 2 bases and at J to 8 bases, leaving 7 bases not matched to a gene. Germline V gene sequence: CDR1 MDHEN, CDR2 SYDVKM. The DNA for the CDR3 is TGTGCCAGCAGTTTAAGTCTCAGGGGGCAGGGCTACACCTTC. Its translation: CASSLSLRGQGYTF.

The V and J genes are TRBV28 and TRBJ2-7; 11 bases fit TRBD1. The CDR3 runs to 15 residues. The V gene's germline CDR1 is MDHEN and CDR2 SYDVKM. V lost 6 bases to trimming and J lost 7 bases; unmatched junction nucleotides: 11. In DNA, the CDR3 is TGTGCCAGCAGATCCGTCGGACAGGGGGCGCAAGAGCAGTACTTC. As protein: CASRSVGQGAQEQYF.

The genes are TRBV5-3 and TRBJ2-3, with D perhaps TRBD2 (6 bases). TRBV5-3 is identified as an open reading frame with a role that is uncertain. V lost 1 base to trimming and J lost 0 bases, with 9 bases between them. The CDR3 sequence is 15 residues long. CDR3 region: CARSLPRGSTDTQYF. For the CDR3, the DNA is TGTGCCAGAAGCTTGCCCCGGGGGAGCACAGATACGCAGTATTTT.